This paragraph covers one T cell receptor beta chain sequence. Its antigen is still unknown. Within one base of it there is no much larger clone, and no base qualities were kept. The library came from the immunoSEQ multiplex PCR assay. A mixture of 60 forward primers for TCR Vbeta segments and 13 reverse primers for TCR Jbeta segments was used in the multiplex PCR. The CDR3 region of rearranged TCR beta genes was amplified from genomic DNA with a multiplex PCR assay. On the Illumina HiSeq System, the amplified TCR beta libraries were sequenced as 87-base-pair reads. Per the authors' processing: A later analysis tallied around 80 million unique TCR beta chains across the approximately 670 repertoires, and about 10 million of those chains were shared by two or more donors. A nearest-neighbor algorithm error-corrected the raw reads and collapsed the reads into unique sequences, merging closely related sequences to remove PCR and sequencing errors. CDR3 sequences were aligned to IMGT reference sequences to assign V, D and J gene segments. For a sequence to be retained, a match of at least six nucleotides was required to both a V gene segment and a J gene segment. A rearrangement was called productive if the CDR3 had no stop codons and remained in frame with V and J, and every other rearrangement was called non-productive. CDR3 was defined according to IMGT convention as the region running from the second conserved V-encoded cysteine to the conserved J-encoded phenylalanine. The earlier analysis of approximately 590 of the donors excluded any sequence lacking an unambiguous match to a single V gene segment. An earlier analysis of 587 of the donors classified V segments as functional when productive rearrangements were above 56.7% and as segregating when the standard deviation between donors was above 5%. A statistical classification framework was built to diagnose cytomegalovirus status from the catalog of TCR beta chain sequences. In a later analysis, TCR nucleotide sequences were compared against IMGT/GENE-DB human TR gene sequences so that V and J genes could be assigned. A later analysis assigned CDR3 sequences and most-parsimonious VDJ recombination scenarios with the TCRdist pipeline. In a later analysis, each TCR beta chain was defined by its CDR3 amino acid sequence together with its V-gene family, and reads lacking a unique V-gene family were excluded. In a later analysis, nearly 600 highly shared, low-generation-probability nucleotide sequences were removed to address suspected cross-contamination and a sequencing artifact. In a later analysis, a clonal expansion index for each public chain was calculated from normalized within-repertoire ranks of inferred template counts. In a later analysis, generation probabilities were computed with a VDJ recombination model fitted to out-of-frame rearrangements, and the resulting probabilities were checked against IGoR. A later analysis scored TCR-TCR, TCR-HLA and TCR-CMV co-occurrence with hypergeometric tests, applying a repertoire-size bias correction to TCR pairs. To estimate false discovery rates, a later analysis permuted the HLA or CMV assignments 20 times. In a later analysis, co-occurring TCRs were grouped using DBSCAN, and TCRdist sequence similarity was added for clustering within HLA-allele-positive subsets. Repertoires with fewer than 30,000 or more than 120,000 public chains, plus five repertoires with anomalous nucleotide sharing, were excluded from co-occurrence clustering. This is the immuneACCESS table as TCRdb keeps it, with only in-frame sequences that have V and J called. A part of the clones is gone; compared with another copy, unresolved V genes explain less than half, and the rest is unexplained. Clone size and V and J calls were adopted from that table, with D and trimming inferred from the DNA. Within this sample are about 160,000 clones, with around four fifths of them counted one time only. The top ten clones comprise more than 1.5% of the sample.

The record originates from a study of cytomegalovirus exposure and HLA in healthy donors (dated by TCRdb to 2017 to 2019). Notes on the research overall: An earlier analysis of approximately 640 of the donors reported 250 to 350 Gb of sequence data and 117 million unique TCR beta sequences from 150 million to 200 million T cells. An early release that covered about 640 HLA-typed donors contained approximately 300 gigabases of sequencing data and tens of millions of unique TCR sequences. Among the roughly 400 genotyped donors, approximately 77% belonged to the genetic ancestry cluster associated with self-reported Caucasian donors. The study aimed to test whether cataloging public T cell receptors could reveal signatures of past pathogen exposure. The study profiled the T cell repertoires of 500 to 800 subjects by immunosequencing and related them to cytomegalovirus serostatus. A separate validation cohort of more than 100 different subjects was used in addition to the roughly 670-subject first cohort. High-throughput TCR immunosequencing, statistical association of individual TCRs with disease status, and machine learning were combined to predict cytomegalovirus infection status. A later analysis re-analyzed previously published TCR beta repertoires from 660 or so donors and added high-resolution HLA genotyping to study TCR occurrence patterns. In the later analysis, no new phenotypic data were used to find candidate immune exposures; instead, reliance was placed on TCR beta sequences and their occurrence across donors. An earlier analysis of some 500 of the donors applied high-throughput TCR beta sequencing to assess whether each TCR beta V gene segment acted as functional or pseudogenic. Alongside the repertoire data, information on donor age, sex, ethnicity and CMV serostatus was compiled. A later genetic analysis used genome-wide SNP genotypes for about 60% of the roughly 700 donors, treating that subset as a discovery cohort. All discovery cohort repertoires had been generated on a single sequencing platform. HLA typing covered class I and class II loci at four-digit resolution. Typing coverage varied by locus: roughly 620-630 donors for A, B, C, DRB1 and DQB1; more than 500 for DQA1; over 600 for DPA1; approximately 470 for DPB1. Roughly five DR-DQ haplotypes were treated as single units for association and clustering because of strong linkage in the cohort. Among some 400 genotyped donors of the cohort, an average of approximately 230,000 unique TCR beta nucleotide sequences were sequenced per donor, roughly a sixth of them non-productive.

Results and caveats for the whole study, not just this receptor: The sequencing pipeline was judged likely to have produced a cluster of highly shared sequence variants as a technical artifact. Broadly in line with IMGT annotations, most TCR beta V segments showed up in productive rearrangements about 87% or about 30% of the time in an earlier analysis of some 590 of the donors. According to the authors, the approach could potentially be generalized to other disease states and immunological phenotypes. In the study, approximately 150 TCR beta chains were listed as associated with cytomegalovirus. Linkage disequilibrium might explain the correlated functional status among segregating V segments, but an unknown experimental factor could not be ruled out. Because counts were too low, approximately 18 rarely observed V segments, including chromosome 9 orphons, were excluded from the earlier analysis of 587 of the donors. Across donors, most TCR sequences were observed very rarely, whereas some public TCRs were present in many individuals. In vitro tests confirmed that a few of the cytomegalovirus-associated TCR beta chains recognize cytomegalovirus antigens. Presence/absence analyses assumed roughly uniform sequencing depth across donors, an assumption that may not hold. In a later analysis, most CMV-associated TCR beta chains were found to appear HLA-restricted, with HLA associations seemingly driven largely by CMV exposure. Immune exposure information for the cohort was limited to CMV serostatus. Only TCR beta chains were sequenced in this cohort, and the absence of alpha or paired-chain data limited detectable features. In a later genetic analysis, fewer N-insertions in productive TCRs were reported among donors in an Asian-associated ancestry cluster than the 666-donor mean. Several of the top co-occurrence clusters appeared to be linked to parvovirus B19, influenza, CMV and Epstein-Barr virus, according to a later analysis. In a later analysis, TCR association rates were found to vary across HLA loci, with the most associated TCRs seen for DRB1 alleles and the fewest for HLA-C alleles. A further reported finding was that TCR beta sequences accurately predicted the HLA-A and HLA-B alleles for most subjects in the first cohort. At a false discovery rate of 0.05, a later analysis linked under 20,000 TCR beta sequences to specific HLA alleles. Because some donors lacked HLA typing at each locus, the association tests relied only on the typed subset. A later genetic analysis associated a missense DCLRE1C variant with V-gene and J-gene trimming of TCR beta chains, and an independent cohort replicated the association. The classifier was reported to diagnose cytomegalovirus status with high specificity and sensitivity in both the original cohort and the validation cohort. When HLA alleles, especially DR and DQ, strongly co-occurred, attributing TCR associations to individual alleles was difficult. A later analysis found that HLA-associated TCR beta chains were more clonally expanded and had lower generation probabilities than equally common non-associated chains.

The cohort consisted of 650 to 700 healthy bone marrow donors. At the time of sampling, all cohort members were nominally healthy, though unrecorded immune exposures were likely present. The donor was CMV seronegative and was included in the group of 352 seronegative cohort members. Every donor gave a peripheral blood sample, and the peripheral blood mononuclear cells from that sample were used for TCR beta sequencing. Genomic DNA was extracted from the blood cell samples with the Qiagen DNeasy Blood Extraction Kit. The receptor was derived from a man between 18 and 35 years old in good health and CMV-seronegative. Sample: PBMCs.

The DNA sequence is given as TGTGCCAGCAGTTACTCAAGAGGGATCAATGAGCAGTTCTTC. Its protein is CASSYSRGINEQFF. The sequence links TRBV6-5 to TRBJ2-1, with TRBD2 as a weak D call on 5 bases. The CDR3 numbers 14 residues from cysteine through phenylalanine. The CDR3 DNA has 42 bases and is translated from base 1. Sequences MNHEY (CDR1) and SVGAGI (CDR2) are obtained from the germline V gene. V lost 0 bases and J lost 6 bases; the stretch between them is 9 bases long.